The clone carrying this T cell receptor (beta chain) showed up just a few times. The entry originates in a study of shared clonotypes between healthy human individuals. Genomic DNA of each subset was evenly split across several immunoSEQ plates. Assay used: immunoSEQ multiplex PCR; TCRdb lists only in-frame clones, some missing. The table includes some 1,400,000 clones, approximately 96% detected once. V was clipped by 2 bases and J by 1 base, with 2 bases between them. Per germline, CDR1 KGHSH and CDR2 LQKENI. This CDR3 comprises 13 residues. Adult Caucasians living in Nashville, Tennessee made up all of the donors. The CD4+ fraction was divided into a CD45RA+ naive subset and a CD45RA-negative memory subset.

The sequence derives from a young man in good health. Input material: naive CD4+ T cells sorted from blood. Subset given: CD45RA+ positively selected. This rearrangement joins TRBV18 to TRBJ2-2; no clear D gene. The CDR3 is CASSPVNTGELFF. The CDR3 DNA reads as TGTGCCAGCTCACCAGTGAACACCGGGGAGCTGTTTTTT.